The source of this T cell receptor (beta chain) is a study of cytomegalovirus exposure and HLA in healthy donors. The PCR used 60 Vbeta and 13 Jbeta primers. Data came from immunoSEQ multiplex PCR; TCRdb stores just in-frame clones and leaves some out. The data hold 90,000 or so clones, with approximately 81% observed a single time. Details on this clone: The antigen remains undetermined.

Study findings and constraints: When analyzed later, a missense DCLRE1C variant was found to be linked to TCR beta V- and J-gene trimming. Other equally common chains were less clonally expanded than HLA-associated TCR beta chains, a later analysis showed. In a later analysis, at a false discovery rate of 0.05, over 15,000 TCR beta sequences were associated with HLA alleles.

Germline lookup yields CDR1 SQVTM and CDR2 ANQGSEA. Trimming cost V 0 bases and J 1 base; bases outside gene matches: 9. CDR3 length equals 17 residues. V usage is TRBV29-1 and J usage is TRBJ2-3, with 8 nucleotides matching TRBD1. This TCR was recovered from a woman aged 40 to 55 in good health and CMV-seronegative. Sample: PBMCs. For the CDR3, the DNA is TGCAGCGTTGAAGATGGTCAGGGGGCGTTCGGCACAGATACGCAGTATTTT. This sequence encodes CSVEDGQGAFGTDTQYF.